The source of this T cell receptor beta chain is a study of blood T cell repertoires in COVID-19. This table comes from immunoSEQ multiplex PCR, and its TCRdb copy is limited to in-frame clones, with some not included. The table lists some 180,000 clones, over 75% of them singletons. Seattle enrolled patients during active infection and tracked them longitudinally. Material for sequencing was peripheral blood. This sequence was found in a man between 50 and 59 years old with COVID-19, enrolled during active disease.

CDR3 DNA sequence: TGTGCCAGTAGTATCGGGGGTCCCACAGATACGCAGTATTTT. Protein: CASSIGGPTDTQYF. V gene TRBV19 combines with J gene TRBJ2-3; a weak D match, TRBD2 (6 bases). Per germline, CDR1 LNHDA and CDR2 SQIVND (reference sequence). V shed 3 bases and J shed 2 bases, with 9 bases lying between them. The CDR3 is 14 residues long.